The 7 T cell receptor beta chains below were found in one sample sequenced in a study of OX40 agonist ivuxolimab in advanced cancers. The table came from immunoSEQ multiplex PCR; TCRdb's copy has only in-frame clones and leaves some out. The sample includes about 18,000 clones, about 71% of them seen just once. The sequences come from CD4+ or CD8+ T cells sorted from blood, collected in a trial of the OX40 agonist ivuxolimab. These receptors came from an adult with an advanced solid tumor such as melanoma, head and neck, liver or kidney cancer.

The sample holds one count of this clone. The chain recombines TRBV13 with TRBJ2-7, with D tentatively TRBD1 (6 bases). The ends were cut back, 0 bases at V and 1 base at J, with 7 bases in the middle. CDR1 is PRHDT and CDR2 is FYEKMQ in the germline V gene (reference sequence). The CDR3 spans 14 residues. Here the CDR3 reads CASSLGGASYEQYF. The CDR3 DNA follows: TGTGCCAGCAGCTTAGGGGGGGCATCCTACGAGCAGTACTTC.

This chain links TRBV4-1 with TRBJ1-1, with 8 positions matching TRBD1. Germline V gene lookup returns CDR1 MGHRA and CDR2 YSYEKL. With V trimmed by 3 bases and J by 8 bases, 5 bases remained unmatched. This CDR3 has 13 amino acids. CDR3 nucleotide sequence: TGCGCCAGCAGCCACCCGGGACAGGTCGAAGCTTTCTTT. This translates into CASSHPGQVEAFF.

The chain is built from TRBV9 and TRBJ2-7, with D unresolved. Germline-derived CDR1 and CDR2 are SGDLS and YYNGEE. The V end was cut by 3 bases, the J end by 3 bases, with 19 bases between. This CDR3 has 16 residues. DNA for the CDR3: TGTGCCAGCAGCGCCCCGAGCCGGACCCCCCGCTACGAGCAGTACTTC. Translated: CASSAPSRTPRYEQYF.

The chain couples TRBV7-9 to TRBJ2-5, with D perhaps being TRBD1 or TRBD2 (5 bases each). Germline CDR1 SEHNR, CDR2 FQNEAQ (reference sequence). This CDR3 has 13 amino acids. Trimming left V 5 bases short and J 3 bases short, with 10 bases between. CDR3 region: CASSPRGKETQYF. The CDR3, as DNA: TGTGCCAGCAGCCCGAGGGGCAAAGAGACCCAGTACTTC.

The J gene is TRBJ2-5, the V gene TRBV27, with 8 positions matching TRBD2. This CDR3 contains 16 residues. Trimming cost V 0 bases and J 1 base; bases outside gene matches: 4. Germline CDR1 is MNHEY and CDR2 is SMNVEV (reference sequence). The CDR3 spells CASSLSGTSGQETQYF. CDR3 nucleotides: TGTGCCAGCAGTTTATCGGGAACTAGCGGCCAAGAGACCCAGTACTTC.

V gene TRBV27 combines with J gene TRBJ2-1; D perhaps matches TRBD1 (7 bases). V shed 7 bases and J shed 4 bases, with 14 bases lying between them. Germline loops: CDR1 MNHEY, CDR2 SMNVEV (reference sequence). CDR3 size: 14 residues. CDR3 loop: CASNPGGTYNEQFF. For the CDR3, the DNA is TGTGCCAGCAACCCAGGGGGGACATACAATGAGCAGTTCTTC.

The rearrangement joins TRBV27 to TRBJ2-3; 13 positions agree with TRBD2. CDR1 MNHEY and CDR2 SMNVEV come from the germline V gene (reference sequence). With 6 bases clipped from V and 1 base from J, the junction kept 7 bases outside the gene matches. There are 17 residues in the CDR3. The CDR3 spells CASRARTSGSGTDTQYF. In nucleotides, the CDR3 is TGTGCCAGCAGAGCCCGGACTAGCGGGAGCGGCACAGATACGCAGTATTTT.